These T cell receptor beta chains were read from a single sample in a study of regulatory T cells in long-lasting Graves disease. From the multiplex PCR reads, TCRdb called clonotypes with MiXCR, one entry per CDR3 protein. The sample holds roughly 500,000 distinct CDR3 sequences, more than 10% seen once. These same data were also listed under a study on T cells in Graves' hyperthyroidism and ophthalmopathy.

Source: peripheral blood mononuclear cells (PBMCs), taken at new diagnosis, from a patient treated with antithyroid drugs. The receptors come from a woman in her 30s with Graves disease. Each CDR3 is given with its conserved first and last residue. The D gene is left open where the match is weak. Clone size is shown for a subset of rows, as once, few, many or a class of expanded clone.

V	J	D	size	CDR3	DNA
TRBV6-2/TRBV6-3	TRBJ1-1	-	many	CASSYPQGRGTEAFF	TGTGCCAGCAGTTACCCTCAGGGGAGAGGCACTGAAGCTTTCTTT
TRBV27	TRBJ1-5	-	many	CASSSKQGNQPQHF	TGTGCCAGCAGTAGCAAACAGGGAAATCAGCCCCAGCATTTT
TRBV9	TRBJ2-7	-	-	CASSVAPTTSSYEQYF	TGTGCCAGCAGCGTAGCGCCTACGACTAGCTCCTACGAGCAGTACTTC
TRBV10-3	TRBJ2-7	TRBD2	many	CASRQANSLAGVVDEQYF	TGTGCCAGTAGACAGGCCAACTCACTAGCGGGAGTAGTCGACGAGCAGTACTTC
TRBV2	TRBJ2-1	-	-	CASSESYVLPGKPNEQFF	TGTGCCAGCAGTGAGTCCTACGTCCTACCAGGGAAGCCCAATGAGCAGTTCTTC
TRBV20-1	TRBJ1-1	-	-	CSARAGGYAEAFF	TGCAGTGCTAGAGCCGGGGGGTACGCTGAAGCTTTCTTT
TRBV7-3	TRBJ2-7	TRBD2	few	CASSRPMQPWSSGNWNEQYF	TGTGCCAGCAGCCGACCAATGCAACCATGGTCTAGCGGGAATTGGAACGAGCAGTACTTC
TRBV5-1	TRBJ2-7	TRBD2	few	CASSLGASGRRTYEQYF	TGCGCCAGCAGCTTGGGTGCTAGCGGGAGAAGGACCTACGAGCAGTACTTC
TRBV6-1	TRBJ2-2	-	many	CASSVIRGQVGELFF	TGTGCCAGCAGTGTTATACGGGGGCAGGTCGGGGAGCTGTTTTTT
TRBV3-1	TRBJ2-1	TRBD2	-	CASSQGVGLAGLLFF	TGTGCCAGCAGCCAAGGGGTTGGACTAGCGGGACTCTTGTTCTTC
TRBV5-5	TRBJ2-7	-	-	CASSLAVRRGAVQYF	TGTGCCAGCAGCTTGGCAGTTCGACGGGGAGCGGTGCAGTACTTC
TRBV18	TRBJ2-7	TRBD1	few	CASSALTGGGRSEQYF	TGTGCCAGCTCAGCCTTGACAGGGGGCGGCCGCTCCGAGCAGTACTTC
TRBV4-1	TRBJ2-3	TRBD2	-	CASSQDLAGATAQYF	TGTGCCAGCAGCCAAGATCTAGCGGGAGCGACGGCGCAGTATTTT
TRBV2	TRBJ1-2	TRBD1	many	CASSAHNRGGGNGYTF	TGTGCCAGCAGTGCGCATAACAGGGGCGGAGGAAACGGCTACACCTTC
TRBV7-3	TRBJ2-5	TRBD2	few	CASSVTSGTQETQYF	TGTGCCAGCAGTGTAACTAGCGGCACACAAGAGACCCAGTACTTC
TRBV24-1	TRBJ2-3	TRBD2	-	CATRTSGVRDTQYF	TGTGCCACCAGAACTAGCGGGGTCAGAGATACGCAGTATTTT
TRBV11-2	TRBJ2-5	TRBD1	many	CASSLGSGTGVRETQYF	TGTGCCAGCAGCTTAGGATCCGGGACAGGGGTCCGAGAGACCCAGTACTTC
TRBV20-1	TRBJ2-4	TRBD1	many	CSARVGQGRGIQYF	TGCAGTGCTAGAGTAGGACAGGGCCGGGGCATTCAGTACTTC
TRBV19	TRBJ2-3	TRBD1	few	CASSKGTADTQYF	TGTGCCAGTAGTAAGGGGACAGCAGATACGCAGTATTTT
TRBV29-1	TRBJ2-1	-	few	CSGGDNEQFF	TGCAGCGGCGGCGACAATGAGCAGTTCTTC
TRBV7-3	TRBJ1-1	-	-	CASSLEFSSEAFF	TGTGCCAGCAGCTTAGAGTTTTCCTCAGAAGCTTTCTTT
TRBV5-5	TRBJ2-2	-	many	CASSFAGTAGSGELFF	TGTGCCAGCAGCTTCGCCGGGACGGCGGGTTCCGGGGAGCTGTTTTTT
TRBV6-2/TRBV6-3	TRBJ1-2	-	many	CASSEGVTYGYTF	TGTGCCAGCAGTGAGGGGGTTACCTATGGCTACACCTTC
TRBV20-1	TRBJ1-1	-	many	CSALGLNTEAFF	TGCAGTGCTTTGGGACTGAACACTGAAGCTTTCTTT
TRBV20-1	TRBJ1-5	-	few	CSAKLGRDQPQHF	TGCAGTGCTAAGTTGGGTCGGGATCAGCCCCAGCATTTT
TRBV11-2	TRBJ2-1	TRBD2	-	CASSLASGSGGEQFF	TGTGCCAGCAGCTTAGCTAGCGGGAGCGGTGGTGAGCAGTTCTTC
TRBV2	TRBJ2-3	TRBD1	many	CASSPTGLPSSTDTQYF	TGTGCCAGCAGTCCGACAGGGCTTCCTTCTAGCACAGATACGCAGTATTTT
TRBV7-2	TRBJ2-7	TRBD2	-	CASSPTSGSAYEQYF	TGTGCCAGCAGCCCGACTAGCGGGAGCGCCTACGAGCAGTACTTC
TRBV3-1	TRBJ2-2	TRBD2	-	CASSQEMGRGVNTGELFF	TGTGCCAGCAGCCAAGAGATGGGACGGGGGGTGAACACCGGGGAGCTGTTTTTT
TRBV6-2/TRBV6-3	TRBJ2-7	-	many	CASSYSQGGGYEQYF	TGTGCCAGCAGTTACTCCCAGGGAGGGGGGTACGAGCAGTACTTC
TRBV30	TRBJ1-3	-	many	CAWSLLRRGNTIYF	TGTGCCTGGAGTCTCCTTAGGAGGGGAAACACCATATATTTT
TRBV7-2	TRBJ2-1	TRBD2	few	CASSLVHTSGPSYNEQFF	TGTGCCAGCAGCTTAGTACATACTAGCGGGCCCTCCTACAATGAGCAGTTCTTC
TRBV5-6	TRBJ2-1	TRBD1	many	CASSWDRRHEQFF	TGTGCCAGCAGCTGGGACAGGAGGCATGAGCAGTTCTTC
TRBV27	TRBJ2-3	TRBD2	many	CASSPRTSGRPRSTDTQYF	TGTGCCAGCAGTCCGCGGACTAGCGGGAGGCCTCGTTCCACAGATACGCAGTATTTT
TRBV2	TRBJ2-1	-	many	CASSEAGASPYNEQFF	TGTGCCAGCAGTGAAGCGGGGGCTTCACCTTACAATGAGCAGTTCTTC
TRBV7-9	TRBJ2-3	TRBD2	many	CASSSNRLSTGGDTDTQYF	TGTGCCAGCAGCTCTAACCGCCTCTCAACGGGAGGGGACACAGATACGCAGTATTTT
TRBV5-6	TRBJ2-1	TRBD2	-	CASSLDLAGYNEQFF	TGTGCCAGCAGCTTGGACCTAGCGGGATACAATGAGCAGTTCTTC
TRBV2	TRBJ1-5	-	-	CASSEVTGTKPQHF	TGTGCCAGCAGTGAAGTCACAGGGACTAAGCCCCAGCATTTT
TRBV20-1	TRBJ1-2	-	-	CSAGDLANYGYTF	TGCAGTGCTGGAGATCTGGCTAACTATGGCTACACCTTC
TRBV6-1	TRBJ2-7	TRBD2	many	CASSLGLAVLYEQYF	TGTGCCAGCAGTCTCGGACTAGCCGTTCTTTACGAGCAGTACTTC
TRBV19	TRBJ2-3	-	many	CASSELSSTDTQYF	TGTGCCAGTAGCGAGTTATCTAGCACAGATACGCAGTATTTT
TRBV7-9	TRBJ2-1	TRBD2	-	CASSFGLAGFTYNEQFF	TGTGCCAGCAGCTTCGGCCTAGCGGGATTCACCTACAATGAGCAGTTCTTC
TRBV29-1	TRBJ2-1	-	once	CSVGQGGNEQFF	TGCAGCGTTGGTCAAGGGGGCAATGAGCAGTTCTTC
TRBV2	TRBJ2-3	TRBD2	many	CASGDTSGITDTQYF	TGTGCCAGCGGAGATACTAGCGGGATCACAGATACGCAGTATTTT
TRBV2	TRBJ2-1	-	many	CASSRPRSGEQFF	TGTGCCAGCAGCCGGCCGAGGTCTGGTGAGCAGTTCTTC
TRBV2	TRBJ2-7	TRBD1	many	CASSTIGTGSYEQYF	TGTGCCAGCAGTACAATCGGGACAGGGTCCTACGAGCAGTACTTC
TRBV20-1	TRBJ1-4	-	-	CSALREKLFF	TGCAGTGCTTTACGTGAAAAACTGTTTTTT
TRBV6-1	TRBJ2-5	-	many	CATALRLGEQETQYF	TGTGCCACCGCACTTCGACTAGGGGAACAAGAGACCCAGTACTTC
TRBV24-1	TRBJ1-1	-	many	CATSDSTRGAGTEAFF	TGTGCCACCAGTGATTCCACGAGGGGGGCGGGCACTGAAGCTTTCTTT